This T cell receptor beta chain was documented in a study of T cells after yellow fever vaccination. Study-wide findings and caveats: Booster samples showed a return of most primary-vaccination clones (roughly 96% CD4, 80% to 90% CD8).

TCRdb itself ran the 5' RACE reads through MiXCR, one entry per CDR3 protein. The data contain about 260,000 distinct CDR3 sequences, roughly 5% of them singletons. This clonotype was seen repeatedly, ten times or more. Antigen: not known. The V gene end was trimmed by 2 bases and the J gene end by 0 bases; junction bases not matched to a gene: 7. The CDR3 extends over 17 amino acids. Germline V lookup: CDR1 SGHTA, CDR2 FQGNSA. The sequencing used CD4+ T cells sorted from PBMCs, collected on the day of the yellow fever booster vaccination. The genes are TRBV7-2 and TRBJ1-1; 9 bases are a match to TRBD1. The TCR sequence derives from a man younger than 30 who received the YFV17D yellow fever vaccine. This CDR3 is CASSLTGTGRMNTEAFF. The CDR3 region has the DNA TGTGCCAGCAGCTTAACCGGGACAGGGCGCATGAACACTGAAGCTTTCTTT.